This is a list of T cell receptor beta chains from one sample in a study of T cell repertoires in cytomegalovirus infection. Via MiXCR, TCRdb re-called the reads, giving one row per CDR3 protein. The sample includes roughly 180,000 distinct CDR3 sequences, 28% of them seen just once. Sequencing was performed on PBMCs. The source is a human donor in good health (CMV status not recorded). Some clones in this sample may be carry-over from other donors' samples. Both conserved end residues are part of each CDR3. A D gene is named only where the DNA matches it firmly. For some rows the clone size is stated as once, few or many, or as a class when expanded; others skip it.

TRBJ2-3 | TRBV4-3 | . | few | TGCGCCAGCAGCCGTGGCGAGGGCACAGATACGCAGTATTTT | CASSRGEGTDTQYF
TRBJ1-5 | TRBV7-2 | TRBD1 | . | TGTGCCAGCAACCGAGGGACAGGGGATAGTCAGCCCCAGCATTTT | CASNRGTGDSQPQHF
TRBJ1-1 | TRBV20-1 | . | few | TGCAGTGCTAGAGAAGGACAGAGAAACACTGAAGCTTTCTTT | CSAREGQRNTEAFF
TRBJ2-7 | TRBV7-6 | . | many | TGTGCCAGCAGCTTAGGGGCAGGACTCGACGAGCAGTACTTC | CASSLGAGLDEQYF
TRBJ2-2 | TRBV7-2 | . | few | TGTGCCAGCAGCTCCCACCGATCGGGCACCGGGGAGCTGTTTTTT | CASSSHRSGTGELFF
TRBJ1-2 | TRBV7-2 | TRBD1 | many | TGTGCCAGCAGCTTACGGCCCGGACAGGGAGGAGGTGGCTACACCTTC | CASSLRPGQGGGGYTF
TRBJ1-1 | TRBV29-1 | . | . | TGCAGCGTTGAAAAGAATTCGGACAACGCTTTCTTT | CSVEKNSDNAFF
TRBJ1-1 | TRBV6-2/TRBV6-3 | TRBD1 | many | TGTGCCAGCAGTACCAGACAGGGGGTGGGTGAAGCTTTCTTT | CASSTRQGVGEAFF
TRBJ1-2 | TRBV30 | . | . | TGTGCCTGGAGTGGGACAGCCGATGGCTACACCTTC | CAWSGTADGYTF
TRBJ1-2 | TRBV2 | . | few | TGTGCCAGCAGTGAAGAAGTCTATGGCTACACCTTC | CASSEEVYGYTF
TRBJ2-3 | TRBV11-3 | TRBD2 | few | TGTGCCAGCAGCCCTGGGACTAGCGGGGGGAACGCAGATACGCAGTATTTT | CASSPGTSGGNADTQYF
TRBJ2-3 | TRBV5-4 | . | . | TGTGCCAGCAGCAAGGGCACGGCCGTGGATACGCAGTATTTT | CASSKGTAVDTQYF
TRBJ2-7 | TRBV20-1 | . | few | TGCAGTGCTAACTTCCGGGGGACCGACGAGCAGTACTTC | CSANFRGTDEQYF
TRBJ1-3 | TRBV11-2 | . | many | TGTGCCAGCAGCCCTTCGACCGGAAACACCATATATTTT | CASSPSTGNTIYF
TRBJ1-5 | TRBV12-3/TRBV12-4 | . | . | TGTGCCAGCAGTTCGTACAGGGAAGAGAATCAGCCCCAGCATTTT | CASSSYREENQPQHF
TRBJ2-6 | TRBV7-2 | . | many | TGTGCCAGCAGCCAATCCTCTGGGGCCAACGTCCTGACTTTC | CASSQSSGANVLTF
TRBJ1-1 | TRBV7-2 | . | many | TGTGCCAGCACCGCCAATAGGGTCACTGAAGCTTTCTTT | CASTANRVTEAFF
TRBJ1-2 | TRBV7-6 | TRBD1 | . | TGTGCCAGCAGTCGGACAGGGGGAATAGATGGCTACACCTTC | CASSRTGGIDGYTF
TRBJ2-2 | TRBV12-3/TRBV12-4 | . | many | TGTGCCAGTGGAGTCGGGGAGCTGTTTTTT | CASGVGELFF
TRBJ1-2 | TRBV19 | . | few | TGTGCCAGTAGTGTCCGGGACGGCTATGGCTACACCTTC | CASSVRDGYGYTF
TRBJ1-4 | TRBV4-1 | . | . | TGCGCCAGCAGCCAATCCCCAGGCTCTCCGCCTAATGAAAAACTGTTTTTT | CASSQSPGSPPNEKLFF
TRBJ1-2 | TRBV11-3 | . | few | TGTGCCGGACCGGGACGGCTGGGGGACTATGGCTACACCTTC | CAGPGRLGDYGYTF
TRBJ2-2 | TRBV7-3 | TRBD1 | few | TGTGCCAGCAGCTCTGGACAGGGATGGACCGGGGAGCTGTTTTTT | CASSSGQGWTGELFF